This T cell receptor beta chain emerged from a study of blood T cell repertoires in COVID-19. For the study at large: Sources were T cells, B-cell-depleted T cells, or PBMCs; the material itself was cDNA or gDNA.

The method was immunoSEQ multiplex PCR; TCRdb's version includes in-frame clones alone and lacks a portion of them. The sample has 65,000 to 80,000 clones; 75% to 90% are singletons. J was trimmed by 0 bases and V by 4 bases; bases with no gene match: 2. This CDR3 has 14 amino acids. Germline V gives CDR1 SGHVS, CDR2 FQNEAQ. The V gene is TRBV7-8, the J gene TRBJ2-7; TRBD2 agrees at 8 bases. The sample comprised peripheral blood. This TCR was sampled from a man aged 45-65 years with active COVID-19. This CDR3 is CASSYREGSYEQYF. DNA of the CDR3: TGTGCCAGCAGCTACCGGGAGGGCTCCTACGAGCAGTACTTC.